The 8 T cell receptor beta chains below come from one sample, sequenced in a study of shared clonotypes between healthy human individuals. Some clones are missing from TCRdb's copy, which holds only in-frame ones; the method was immunoSEQ multiplex PCR. Among approximately 1,000,000 clones listed, about four fifths were seen once. Sequencing was carried out using memory CD4+ T cells from PBMCs. Subset of the sample: CD45RA-negative fraction. The source is a man between 18 and 35 years old in good health. Some clones in this sample may be carry-over from other donors' samples.

The V and J genes are TRBV6-5 and TRBJ1-4, with 7 positions matching TRBD1. V gave up 6 bases and J gave up 5 bases; unmatched junction bases: 6. There are 14 residues in the CDR3. The germline gives CDR1 MNHEY, CDR2 SVGAGI. CDR3 protein: CASRSQQGNEKLFF. DNA of the CDR3: TGTGCCAGCAGAAGTCAACAGGGGAATGAAAAACTGTTTTTT.

Comments on this clone: Other DNA sequences in the sample encode the same CDR3. The chain carries TRBV6-1 and TRBJ2-1, with 8 nucleotides matching TRBD2. V gave up 10 bases and J gave up 0 bases; unmatched junction bases: 2. Germline CDR1 reads MNHNS; CDR2 reads SASEGT. This CDR3 has 13 amino acids. Here the CDR3 reads CATSGSSYNEQFF. Here the CDR3 DNA reads TGTGCCACTAGCGGGTCCTCCTACAATGAGCAGTTCTTC.

Only a few counts were recorded for this clone. The J gene is TRBJ2-3, the V gene TRBV5-4; 12 bases are shared with TRBD2. The CDR3 extends over 16 amino acids. V dropped 4 bases and J dropped 0; count of bases not matched to a gene: 3. In germline, CDR1 is SGHNT, CDR2 YYREEE (reference sequence). The CDR3 region has the DNA TGTGCCAGCAGCACCGGACTAGCGGGGAGCACAGATACGCAGTATTTT. Translated: CASSTGLAGSTDTQYF.

The V call is TRBV29-1, the J call TRBJ1-1; D call uncertain. CDR1 is SQVTM and CDR2 is ANQGSEA in the germline V gene. The length of the CDR3 is 11 residues. Trimming removed 0 bases from V and 10 bases from J, with 9 bases in between. In DNA form, the CDR3 reads TGCAGCGTTGAAGACGGGGAGGTAGCTTTCTTT. It specifies CSVEDGEVAFF. Full variable domain (remainder filled in from reference TRBV29-1 and TRBJ1-1): SAVISQKPSRDICQRGTSLTIQCQVDSQVTMMFWYRQQPGQSLTLIATANQGSEATYESGFVIDKFPISRPNLTFSTLTVSNMSPEDSSIYLCSVEDGEVAFFGQGTRLTVV.

V gene TRBV6-1 combines with J gene TRBJ2-1; maybe TRBD2 (6 bases). CDR3 length: 14 residues. Trimming took 5 bases from V and 8 from J, leaving 16 bases between them. The germline V gene encodes CDR1 MNHNS and CDR2 SASEGT. The CDR3 loop is CASSLPGPGDEQFF. The DNA of the CDR3 is TGTGCCAGCAGTCTACCCGGCCCGGGGGATGAGCAGTTCTTC.

This clone has only a few counts. This rearrangement joins TRBV5-1 to TRBJ2-3; D is uncertain. V was clipped by 3 bases and J by 7 bases, with 6 bases between them. Per germline, CDR1 SGHRS and CDR2 YFSETQ. The CDR3 totals 11 residues. The CDR3 nucleotides are TGCGCCAGCAGCTCTACGTATACGCAGTATTTT. The encoded protein is CASSSTYTQYF.

This sequence joins TRBV18 and TRBJ1-5, with 7 bases identical to TRBD1. CDR3 length equals 15 residues. CDR1 and CDR2 from the germline V gene are KGHSH and LQKENI. V lost 5 bases to trimming and J lost 1 base; unmatched junction nucleotides: 5. The CDR3 loop is CASSTTGLSNQPQHF. The CDR3 nucleotides read TGTGCCAGCTCAACGACAGGGCTCAGCAATCAGCCCCAGCATTTT.

The gene calls are TRBV2 and TRBJ2-7; D is undetermined. The CDR3 is 14 amino acids. The germline V and J ends were trimmed by 7 bases and 2 bases, with 15 bases remaining between them. Looked up from germline, CDR1 is SNHLY and CDR2 is FYNNEI. This chain's CDR3 is CASKAAWITYEQYF. The CDR3 bases are TGTGCCAGCAAGGCCGCCTGGATCACCTACGAGCAGTACTTC. The whole variable domain, filled in from reference TRBV2 and TRBJ2-7, reads EPEVTQTPSHQVTQMGQEVILRCVPISNHLYFYWYRQILGQKVEFLVSFYNNEISEKSEIFDDQFSVERPDGSNFTLKIRSTKLEDSAMYFCASKAAWITYEQYFGPGTRLTVT.